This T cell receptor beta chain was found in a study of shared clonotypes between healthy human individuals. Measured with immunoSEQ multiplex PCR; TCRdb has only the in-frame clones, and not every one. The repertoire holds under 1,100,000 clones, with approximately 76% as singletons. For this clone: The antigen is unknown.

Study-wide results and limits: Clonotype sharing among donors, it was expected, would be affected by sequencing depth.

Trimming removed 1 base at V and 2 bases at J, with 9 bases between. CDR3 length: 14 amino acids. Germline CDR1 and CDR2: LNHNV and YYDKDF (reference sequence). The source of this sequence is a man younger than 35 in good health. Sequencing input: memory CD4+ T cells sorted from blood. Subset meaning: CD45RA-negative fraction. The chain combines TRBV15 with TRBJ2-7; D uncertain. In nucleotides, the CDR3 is TGTGCCACCAGCAGAGTCTCCGGCCCCTACGAGCAGTACTTC. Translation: CATSRVSGPYEQYF.